The 18 T cell receptor beta chains presented below share a single source sample, sequenced in a study of naive and memory T cell subsets. The beta constant-region primer was an equimolar mix of two oligonucleotides covering TRBC1 and TRBC2. Using its own MiXCR run on the UMI-ligation and nested PCR reads, TCRdb lists one record per CDR3 protein. This sample has roughly 140,000 distinct CDR3 sequences, with approximately 15% found just once. The sample taken for sequencing was naive CD4+ T cells from blood. The source of these receptors is a human donor in good health.

This clonotype was counted many times. The chain joins TRBV10-3 to TRBJ2-7; D remains ambiguous. Trimming pared 0 bases from V and 0 bases from J, leaving 9 bases between. Germline values: CDR1 ENHRY, CDR2 SYGVKD. The CDR3 is 15 amino acids. The CDR3 DNA sequence: TGTGCCATCAGTGAGTCGCTCGTTAACTCCTACGAGCAGTACTTC. Translated, it gives CAISESLVNSYEQYF.

The chain carries TRBV7-3 and TRBJ2-1; 12 bases fit TRBD2. Germline values: CDR1 SGHTA, CDR2 FQGTGA. V was pared by 5 bases and J by 5 bases, with 7 bases of the junction left unmatched. The CDR3 covers 16 residues. CDR3: CASSVASGRGDNEQFF. DNA of the CDR3: TGTGCCAGCAGCGTCGCTAGCGGGAGGGGAGACAATGAGCAGTTCTTC.

This clonotype has a handful of counts. The rearrangement uses TRBV5-6 and TRBJ1-2, with D possibly TRBD1 on 5 matching bases. Germline V CDR1 and CDR2: SGHDT, YYEEEE. CDR3 length equals 13 residues. V was trimmed by 4 bases and J by 6 bases, leaving 13 bases between them. The chain's CDR3 is CASSNEGTDGYTF. CDR3 coding DNA: TGTGCCAGCAGCAACGAGGGGACCGATGGCTACACCTTC.

In this sample, this clonotype turned up a few times. The chain recombines TRBV3-1 with TRBJ2-1, with D possibly TRBD2 on 6 matching bases. The CDR3 is 16 amino acids. V lost 0 bases to trimming and J lost 1 base, with 10 bases between them. The germline V gene encodes CDR1 LGHDT and CDR2 YNNKEL (reference sequence). CDR3 in DNA: TGTGCCAGCAGCCAAGACGGGGGATGGTCCTACAATGAGCAGTTCTTC. Residues: CASSQDGGWSYNEQFF.

The V gene is TRBV6-6, the J gene TRBJ2-7; TRBD1 agrees at 7 bases. V shed 2 bases and J 3 bases; nucleotides not matched to a gene: 13. CDR3 length equals 17 residues. Germline CDR1 and CDR2: MNHNY and SVGAGI (reference sequence). The CDR3 here is CASSYTGTEHTSYEQYF. CDR3 nucleotides: TGTGCCAGCAGTTACACCGGGACAGAACATACCAGCTACGAGCAGTACTTC.

The chain has TRBV4-1 and TRBJ1-1, with no clear D. CDR3 length: 16 residues. Trimming took off 2 bases at V and 3 bases at J, with 16 bases between the two ends. Per germline, CDR1 MGHRA and CDR2 YSYEKL. CDR3 nucleotide sequence: TGCGCCAGCAGCCAACTCCTTCCGGGTCGGGACACTGAAGCTTTCTTT. This sequence encodes CASSQLLPGRDTEAFF.

The CDR3 protein is CASSSYRRGWDSTHNEQFF. The CDR3 bases are TGTGCCAGCAGCTCCTACCGAAGAGGGTGGGACAGTACGCACAATGAGCAGTTCTTC. The chain uses TRBV11-2 and TRBJ2-1, with TRBD1 matching over 7 bases. In germline, CDR1 is SGHAT, CDR2 FQNNGV. The CDR3 has 19 amino acids. The trim removed 4 bases at V and 5 bases at J, leaving 20 bases unmatched.

V usage is TRBV28 and J usage is TRBJ2-7, with 9 positions matching TRBD1. Germline CDR1 reads MDHEN; CDR2 reads SYDVKM. The CDR3 sequence is 17 residues long. V was clipped by 5 bases and J by 5 bases; unmatched bases: 16. CDR3 sequence: CASSTPRRTGAWHEQYF. The CDR3 region has the DNA TGTGCCAGCAGTACACCCCGCCGGACAGGGGCCTGGCACGAGCAGTACTTC.

The chain couples TRBV7-2 to TRBJ2-1; perhaps D is TRBD1 or TRBD2 (5 bases each). Germline V lookup: CDR1 SGHTA, CDR2 FQGNSA. CDR3 length: 17 amino acids. Trimming left V 6 bases short and J 1 base short, with 19 bases between. The CDR3 spells CASRQNIGTVSYNEQFF. CDR3 bases: TGTGCCAGCAGACAAAACATCGGGACGGTGTCCTACAATGAGCAGTTCTTC.

Turning to this clonotype: Mismatch with germline at one junction end may stem from a read error. The rearrangement links TRBV2 to TRBJ1-1, with D tentatively TRBD1 (5 bases). Germline CDR1 and CDR2: SNHLY and FYNNEI. The CDR3 has 12 residues. This chain's CDR3 is CASSEAGSEAFF. The CDR3 DNA is TGTGCCAGCAGCGAAGCAGGGTCTGAAGCTTTCTTT. Together with reference TRBV2 and TRBJ1-1, the CDR3 gives the full variable domain: EPEVTQTPSHQVTQMGQEVILRCVPISNHLYFYWYRQILGQKVEFLVSFYNNEISEKSEIFDDQFSVERPDGSNFTLKIRSTKLEDSAMYFCASSEAGSEAFFGQGTRLTVV.

The rearrangement links TRBV2 to TRBJ2-5; 8 bases align to TRBD2. V dropped 6 bases and J dropped 2; count of bases not matched to a gene: 11. Germline values: CDR1 SNHLY, CDR2 FYNNEI. The CDR3 is 16 residues long. The CDR3 reads CASRGGTRSLQETQYF. DNA for the CDR3: TGTGCCAGCAGGGGTGGGACTAGGTCTCTACAAGAGACCCAGTACTTC. Full variable domain (rest looked up from reference TRBV2 and TRBJ2-5): EPEVTQTPSHQVTQMGQEVILRCVPISNHLYFYWYRQILGQKVEFLVSFYNNEISEKSEIFDDQFSVERPDGSNFTLKIRSTKLEDSAMYFCASRGGTRSLQETQYFGPGTRLLVL.

The genes are TRBV7-2 and TRBJ2-1; TRBD2 aligns across 7 bases. The CDR3 consists of 16 residues. Unmatched junction bases numbered 9, after V lost 0 bases and J lost 7 bases. Germline-derived CDR1 and CDR2 are SGHTA and FQGNSA. DNA of the CDR3: TGTGCCAGCAGCTTAGCGTCCGGACCTAGCGGTAATGAGCAGTTCTTC. Amino acids: CASSLASGPSGNEQFF.

The chain is built from TRBV12-3 or TRBV12-4 and TRBJ1-2; D is possibly TRBD1 (6 bases). CDR3 size: 12 residues. Trimming removed 1 base at V and 8 bases at J, with 8 bases between. The CDR3 sequence: CASSLGGQGYTF. CDR3 sequence (DNA): TGTGCCAGCAGTTTAGGGGGGCAAGGCTACACCTTC.

This clonotype came up a few times. This chain links TRBV14 with TRBJ2-1, with 12 bases lining up with TRBD2. V was clipped by 0 bases and J by 3 bases; unmatched bases: 6. CDR3 length equals 18 residues. CDR1 and CDR2 (germline): SGHDN, FVKESK. This CDR3 is CASSQELAGGPFYNEQFF. DNA for the CDR3: TGTGCCAGCAGCCAAGAGCTAGCGGGAGGGCCATTCTACAATGAGCAGTTCTTC.

This sequence joins TRBV5-1 and TRBJ2-1, with 10 nucleotides matching TRBD2. Looked up from germline, CDR1 is SGHRS and CDR2 is YFSETQ. Unmatched junction bases numbered 6, after V lost 5 bases and J lost 4 bases. The CDR3 runs 15 residues. This chain's CDR3 is CASSSTSGIYNEQFF. CDR3 DNA: TGCGCCAGCAGTTCTACTAGCGGGATATACAATGAGCAGTTCTTC.

In this sample, this clonotype turned up many times. This sequence joins TRBV10-3 and TRBJ2-7; perhaps TRBD1 as D (5 bases). Trimming took 4 bases from V and 3 from J, leaving 13 bases between them. The CDR3 extends over 14 amino acids. Looked up from germline, CDR1 is ENHRY and CDR2 is SYGVKD. CDR3 nucleotides: TGTGCCATCAGTGCCGGGCAGGGATTCTACGAGCAGTACTTC. It codes for CAISAGQGFYEQYF.

This clonotype was observed a handful of times. The gene calls are TRBV29-1 and TRBJ2-1, with D perhaps TRBD1 or TRBD2 (5 bases each). Germline V gene lookup returns CDR1 SQVTM and CDR2 ANQGSEA. The CDR3 has 15 amino acids. The V end was cut by 6 bases, the J end by 1 base, with 16 bases between. DNA for the CDR3: TGCAGCGTCGAGAGGGGTAGGGCATCCTACAATGAGCAGTTCTTC. Amino acid sequence: CSVERGRASYNEQFF.

CDR3 nucleotides: TGTGCCAGCAGTTTAGGTTCGCGGACCTTACCCTACGAGCAGTACTTC. Encoded protein: CASSLGSRTLPYEQYF. The V gene is TRBV12-3 or TRBV12-4, the J gene TRBJ2-7; D not resolved. The CDR3 is 16 residues long. V was cut by 1 base and J by 2 bases, with 15 bases left in between.